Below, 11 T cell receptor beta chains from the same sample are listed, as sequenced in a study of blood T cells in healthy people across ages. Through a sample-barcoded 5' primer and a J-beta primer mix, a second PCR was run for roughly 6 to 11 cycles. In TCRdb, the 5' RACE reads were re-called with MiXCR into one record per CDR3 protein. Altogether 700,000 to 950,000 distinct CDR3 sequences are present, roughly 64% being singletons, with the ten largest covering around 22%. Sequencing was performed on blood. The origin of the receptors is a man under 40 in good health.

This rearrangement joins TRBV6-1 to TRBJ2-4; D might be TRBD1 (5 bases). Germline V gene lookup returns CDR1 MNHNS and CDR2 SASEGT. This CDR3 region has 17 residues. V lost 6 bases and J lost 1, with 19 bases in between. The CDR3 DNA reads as TGTGCCAGCAGCCCACGACATACAGGAAACGCCAAAAACATTCAGTACTTC. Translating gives CASSPRHTGNAKNIQYF.

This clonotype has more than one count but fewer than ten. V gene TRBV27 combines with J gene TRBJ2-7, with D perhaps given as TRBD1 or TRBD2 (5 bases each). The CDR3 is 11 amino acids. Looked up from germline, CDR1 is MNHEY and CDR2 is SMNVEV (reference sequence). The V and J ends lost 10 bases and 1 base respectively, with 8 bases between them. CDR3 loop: CATGRSYEQYF. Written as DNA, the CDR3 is TGTGCCACGGGACGGTCCTACGAGCAGTACTTC.

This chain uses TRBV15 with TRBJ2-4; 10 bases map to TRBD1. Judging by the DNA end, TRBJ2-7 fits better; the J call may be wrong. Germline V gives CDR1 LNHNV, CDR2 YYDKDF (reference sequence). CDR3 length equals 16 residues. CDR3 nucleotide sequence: TGTGCCACCAGCAGTGCTCGATTGGGACAGGGGTACGAGCAGTACTTC. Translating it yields CATSSARLGQGYEQYF.

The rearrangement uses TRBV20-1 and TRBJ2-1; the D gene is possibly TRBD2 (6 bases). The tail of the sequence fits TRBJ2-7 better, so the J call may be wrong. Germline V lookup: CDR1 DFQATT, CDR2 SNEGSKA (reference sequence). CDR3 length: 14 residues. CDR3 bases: TGCAGTGCTAGACCGCCGGACTACTACAATGAGCAGTACTTC. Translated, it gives CSARPPDYYNEQYF.

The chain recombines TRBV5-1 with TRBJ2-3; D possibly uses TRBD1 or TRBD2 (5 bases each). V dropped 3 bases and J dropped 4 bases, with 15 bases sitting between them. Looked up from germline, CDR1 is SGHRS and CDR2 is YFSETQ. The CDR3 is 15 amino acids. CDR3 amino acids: CASSWGNSDPDTQYF. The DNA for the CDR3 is TGCGCCAGCAGCTGGGGGAATAGCGATCCAGATACGCAGTATTTT.

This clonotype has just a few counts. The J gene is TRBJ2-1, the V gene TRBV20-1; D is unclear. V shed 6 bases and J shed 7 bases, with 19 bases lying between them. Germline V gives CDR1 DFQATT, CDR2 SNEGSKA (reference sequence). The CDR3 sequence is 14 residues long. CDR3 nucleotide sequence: TGCAGTGCCTTTTCGGACGTTCGAGTGAATGAGCAGTTCTTC. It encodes CSAFSDVRVNEQFF.

This CDR3 is CASSLGGLAGETQYF. Here the CDR3 DNA reads TGTGCCAGCAGCTTGGGAGGACTAGCGGGAGAGACCCAGTACTTC. The rearrangement joins TRBV5-8 to TRBJ2-5; 11 positions agree with TRBD2. The CDR3 length is 15 residues. Germline-derived CDR1 and CDR2 are SGHTS and YDEGEE. J lost 4 bases, V lost 0 bases, and 2 bases had no gene match. Full variable domain (remainder filled in from reference TRBV5-8 and TRBJ2-5): EAGVTQSPTHLIKTRGQQATLRCSPISGHTSVYWYQQALGLGLQFLLWYDEGEERNRGNFPPRFSGRQFPNYSSELNVNALELEDSALYLCASSLGGLAGETQYFGPGTRLLVL.

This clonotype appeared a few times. The CDR3 DNA follows: TGTGCCAGCAGTTACAACAGGGGTGAGACCCAGTACTTC. Its translation is CASSYNRGETQYF. This chain connects TRBV6-5 to TRBJ2-5, with TRBD1 matching over 7 bases. CDR3 size: 13 residues. Looked up from germline, CDR1 is MNHEY and CDR2 is SVGAGI. V lost 2 bases to trimming and J lost 5 bases; unmatched junction nucleotides: 2.

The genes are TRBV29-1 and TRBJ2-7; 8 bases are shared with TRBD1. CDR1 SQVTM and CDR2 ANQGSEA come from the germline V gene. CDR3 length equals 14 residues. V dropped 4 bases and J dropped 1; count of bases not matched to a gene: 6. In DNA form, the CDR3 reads TGCAGCGTTGTTGGAGGACAGGGATCCTACGAGCAGTACTTC. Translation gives CSVVGGQGSYEQYF.

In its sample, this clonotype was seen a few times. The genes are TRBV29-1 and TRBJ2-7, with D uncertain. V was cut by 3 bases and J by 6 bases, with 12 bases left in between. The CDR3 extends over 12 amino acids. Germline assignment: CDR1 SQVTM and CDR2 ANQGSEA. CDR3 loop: CSVDPGLGEQYF. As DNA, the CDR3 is TGCAGCGTTGATCCGGGCCTCGGCGAGCAGTACTTC.

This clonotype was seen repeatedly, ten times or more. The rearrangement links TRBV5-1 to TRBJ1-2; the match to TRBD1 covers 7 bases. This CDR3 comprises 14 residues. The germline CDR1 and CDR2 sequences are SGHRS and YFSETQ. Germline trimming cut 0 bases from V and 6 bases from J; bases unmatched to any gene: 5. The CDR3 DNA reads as TGCGCCAGCAGCTTGGAGACAGGGAAAGATGGCTACACCTTC. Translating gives CASSLETGKDGYTF.